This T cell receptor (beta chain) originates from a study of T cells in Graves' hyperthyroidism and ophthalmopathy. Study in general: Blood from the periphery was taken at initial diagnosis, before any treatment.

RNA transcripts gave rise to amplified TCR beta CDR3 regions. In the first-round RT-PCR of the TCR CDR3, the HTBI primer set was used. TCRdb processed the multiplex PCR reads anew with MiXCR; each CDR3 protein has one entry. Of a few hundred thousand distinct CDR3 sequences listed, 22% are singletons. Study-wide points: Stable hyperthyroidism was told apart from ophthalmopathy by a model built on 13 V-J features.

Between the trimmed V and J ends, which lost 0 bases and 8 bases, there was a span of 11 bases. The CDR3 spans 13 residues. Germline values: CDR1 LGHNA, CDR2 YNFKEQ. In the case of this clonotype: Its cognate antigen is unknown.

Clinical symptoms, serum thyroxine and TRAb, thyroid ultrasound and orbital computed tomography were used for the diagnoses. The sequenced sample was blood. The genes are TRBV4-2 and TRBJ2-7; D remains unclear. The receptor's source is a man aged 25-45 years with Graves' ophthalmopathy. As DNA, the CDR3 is TGTGCCAGCAGCCAAGATGAACGCGTTCAGCAGTACTTC. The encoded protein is CASSQDERVQQYF.